A single sample gave rise to the 7 T cell receptor beta chains below, sequenced in a study of T-cell reconstitution after alpha-beta-depleted transplantation in children. A library of TCRbeta sequences, prepared with unique molecular identifiers, was generated. TCRdb independently ran MiXCR on the PCR reads; one entry per CDR3 protein. The top ten clones hold 4.5% to 6% of a sample with 450,000 to 500,000 distinct CDR3 sequences, about 12% of them seen once. The sample here was PBMCs from the stem cell graft donor, taken from the stem cell graft. The receptor set was obtained from a human donor who donated a stem cell graft to a child with combined immunodeficiency.

This clonotype has more than one count but fewer than ten. The chain has TRBV7-9 and TRBJ2-7, with 10 bases aligning to TRBD2. Looked up from germline, CDR1 is SEHNR and CDR2 is FQNEAQ (reference sequence). After removal of 5 bases from V and 5 bases from J, the junction contained 3 bases not matched to a gene. The CDR3 extends over 13 amino acids. CDR3 DNA sequence: TGTGCCAGCAGCCTGGGGACTAGCGACGAGCAGTACTTC. Residues: CASSLGTSDEQYF.

This clonotype was detected a few times. The gene calls are TRBV9 and TRBJ2-5; D uncertain. Between the trimmed V and J ends, which lost 0 bases and 5 bases, there was a span of 14 bases. This CDR3 is built from 15 residues. The germline V gene has CDR1 SGDLS and CDR2 YYNGEE. CDR3 sequence reads: CASSVAPKSGETQYF. For the CDR3, the DNA is TGTGCCAGCAGCGTAGCCCCTAAGTCCGGGGAGACCCAGTACTTC.

About this clonotype: The CDR3 end shows no conserved phenylalanine or tryptophan, and so a read error is likely. The rearrangement uses TRBV30 and TRBJ1-5; weak D call: TRBD1 (6 bases). The CDR3 extends over 14 amino acids. CDR1 and CDR2 (germline): GTSNPN, SVGIG (reference sequence). V lost 0 bases and J lost 10, with 16 bases in between. This chain's CDR3 is CAWSVLARDKPQHC. In DNA form, the CDR3 reads TGTGCCTGGAGTGTACTGGCAAGGGACAAACCCCAGCATTGT.

The rearrangement joins TRBV14 to TRBJ2-7, with 7 nucleotides matching TRBD1. The CDR3 is 16 residues long. V was clipped by 1 base and J by 6 bases; unmatched bases: 12. Germline CDR1 and CDR2: SGHDN and FVKESK. CDR3 loop: CASSQGTGQRTGEQYF. The DNA for the CDR3 is TGTGCCAGCAGCCAAGGGACGGGACAGCGGACGGGCGAGCAGTACTTC.

This clonotype was observed at least ten times. V and J are TRBV7-2 and TRBJ2-3; possibly TRBD2 for D (5 bases). With 2 bases removed from V and 4 bases from J, the gap between germline ends came to 10 bases. Germline lookup yields CDR1 SGHTA and CDR2 FQGNSA. The CDR3 loop spans 14 amino acids. CDR3: CASSLRTEADTQYF. The CDR3 nucleotides read TGTGCCAGCAGCTTAAGGACGGAGGCAGATACGCAGTATTTT.

This sequence joins TRBV27 and TRBJ2-3; perhaps TRBD1 as D (5 bases). Looked up from germline, CDR1 is MNHEY and CDR2 is SMNVEV (reference sequence). CDR3 size: 14 residues. V lost 6 bases to trimming and J lost 2 bases, with 12 bases between them. The CDR3 DNA sequence: TGTGCCAGCAGCTCCAGGGTCCTCACAGATACGCAGTATTTT. Residues: CASSSRVLTDTQYF.

This clonotype was observed many times. The rearrangement joins TRBV10-3 to TRBJ2-1; D tentatively fits TRBD1 or TRBD2 (5 bases each). Germline V gene sequence: CDR1 ENHRY, CDR2 SYGVKD. CDR3 length: 17 amino acids. V gave up 6 bases and J gave up 1 base, with 19 bases separating them. CDR3 amino acids: CAISKRGDRGSYNEQFF. CDR3 DNA: TGTGCCATCAGCAAAAGAGGGGACCGGGGATCCTACAATGAGCAGTTCTTC.